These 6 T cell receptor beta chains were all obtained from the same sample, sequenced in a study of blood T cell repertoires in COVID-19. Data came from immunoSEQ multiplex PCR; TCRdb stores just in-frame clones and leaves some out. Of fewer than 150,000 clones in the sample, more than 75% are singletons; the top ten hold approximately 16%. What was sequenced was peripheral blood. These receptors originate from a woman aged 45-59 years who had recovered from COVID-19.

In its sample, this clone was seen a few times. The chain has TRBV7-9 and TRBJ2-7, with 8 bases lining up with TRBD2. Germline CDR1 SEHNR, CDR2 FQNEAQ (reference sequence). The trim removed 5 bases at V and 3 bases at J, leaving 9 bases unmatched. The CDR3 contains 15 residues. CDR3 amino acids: CASSPQAGVFYEQYF. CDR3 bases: TGTGCCAGCAGCCCCCAAGCGGGGGTCTTCTACGAGCAGTACTTC.

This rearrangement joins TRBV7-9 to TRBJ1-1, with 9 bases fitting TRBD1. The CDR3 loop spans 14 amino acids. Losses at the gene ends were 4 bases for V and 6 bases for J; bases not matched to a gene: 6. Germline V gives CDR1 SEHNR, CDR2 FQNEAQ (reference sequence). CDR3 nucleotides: TGTGCCAGCAGCTCTCCGGGACAGGGCTCTGAAGCTTTCTTT. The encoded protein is CASSSPGQGSEAFF.

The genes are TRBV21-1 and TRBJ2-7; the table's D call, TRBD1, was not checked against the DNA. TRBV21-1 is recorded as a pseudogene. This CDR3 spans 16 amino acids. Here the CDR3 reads CASSKPDPGGEYEQYF. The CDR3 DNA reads TGTGCCAGCAGCAAACCGGATCCAGGGGGCGAGTACGAGCAGTACTTC.

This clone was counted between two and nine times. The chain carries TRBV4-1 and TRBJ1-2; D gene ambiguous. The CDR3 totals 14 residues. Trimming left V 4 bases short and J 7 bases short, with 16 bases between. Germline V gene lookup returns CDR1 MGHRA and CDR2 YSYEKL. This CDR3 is CASSPVRLNLGYTF. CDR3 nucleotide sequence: TGCGCCAGCAGCCCAGTCCGACTTAACCTTGGCTACACCTTC.

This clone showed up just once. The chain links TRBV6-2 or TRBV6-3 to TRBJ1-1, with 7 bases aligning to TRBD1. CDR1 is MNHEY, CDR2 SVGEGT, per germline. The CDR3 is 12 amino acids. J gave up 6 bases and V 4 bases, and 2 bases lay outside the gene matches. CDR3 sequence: CASSLTGSEAFF. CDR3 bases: TGTGCCAGCAGTTTGACAGGGTCTGAAGCTTTCTTT.

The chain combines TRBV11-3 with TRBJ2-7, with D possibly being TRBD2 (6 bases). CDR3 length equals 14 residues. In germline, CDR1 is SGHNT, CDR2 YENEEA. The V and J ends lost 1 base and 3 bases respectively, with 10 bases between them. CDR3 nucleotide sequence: TGTGCCAGCAGCTTAGCGGGAGCCGACTACGAGCAGTACTTC. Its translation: CASSLAGADYEQYF.